This TCR beta chain was profiled in a study of blood T cell repertoires in COVID-19. Study-level information: T cells, B-cell-depleted T cells, or PBMCs supplied cDNA or gDNA.

In the original analysis: The authors estimated nucleated cell counts from reference gene primer amplification. Some clones are missing from TCRdb's copy, which holds only in-frame ones; the method was immunoSEQ multiplex PCR. From that table come the V and J calls and clone size; the DNA was used to work out D and trimming. The sample lists 390,000 or so clones, more than 80% occurring once. This clone was recorded once. This CDR3 is also generated by other DNA sequences in the sample. This CDR3 has 14 residues. Germline lookup yields CDR1 MNHNS and CDR2 SASEGT. V was trimmed by 2 bases and J by 1 base, leaving 8 bases between them.

Material for sequencing was peripheral blood. The chain is built from TRBV6-1 and TRBJ1-1; D is possibly TRBD1 (5 bases). The TCR was taken from a woman aged 25-40 years with active or convalescent COVID-19. CDR3 DNA: TGTGCCAGCAGTGAACGGGGGGGGAACACTGAAGCTTTCTTT. It encodes CASSERGGNTEAFF.